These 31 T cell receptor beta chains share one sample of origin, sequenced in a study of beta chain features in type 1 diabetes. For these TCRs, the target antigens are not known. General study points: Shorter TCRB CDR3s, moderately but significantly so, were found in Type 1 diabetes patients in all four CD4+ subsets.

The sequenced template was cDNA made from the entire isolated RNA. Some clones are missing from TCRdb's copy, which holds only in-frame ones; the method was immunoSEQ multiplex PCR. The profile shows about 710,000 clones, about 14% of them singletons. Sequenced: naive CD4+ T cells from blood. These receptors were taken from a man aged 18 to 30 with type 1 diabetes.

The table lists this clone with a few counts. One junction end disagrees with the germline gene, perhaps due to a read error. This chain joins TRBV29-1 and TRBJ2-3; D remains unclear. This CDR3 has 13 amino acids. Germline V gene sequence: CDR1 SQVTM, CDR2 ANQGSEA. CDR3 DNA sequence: TGCAGCGGAGATGGTGGGGTCACAAATACGCAGTATTTT. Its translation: CSGDGGVTNTQYF.

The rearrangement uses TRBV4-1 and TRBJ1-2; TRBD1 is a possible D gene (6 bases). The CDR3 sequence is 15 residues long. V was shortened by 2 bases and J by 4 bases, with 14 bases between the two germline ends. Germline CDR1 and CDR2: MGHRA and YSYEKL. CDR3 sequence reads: CASSQPGRGSYGYTF. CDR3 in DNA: TGCGCCAGCAGCCAACCCGGCAGGGGATCCTATGGCTACACCTTC.

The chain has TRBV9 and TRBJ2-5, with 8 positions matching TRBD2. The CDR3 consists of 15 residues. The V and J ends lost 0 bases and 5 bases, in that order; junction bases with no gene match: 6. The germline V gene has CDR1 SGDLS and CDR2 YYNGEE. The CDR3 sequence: CASSVAGGLGETQYF. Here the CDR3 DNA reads TGTGCCAGCAGCGTAGCGGGGGGGCTCGGGGAGACCCAGTACTTC.

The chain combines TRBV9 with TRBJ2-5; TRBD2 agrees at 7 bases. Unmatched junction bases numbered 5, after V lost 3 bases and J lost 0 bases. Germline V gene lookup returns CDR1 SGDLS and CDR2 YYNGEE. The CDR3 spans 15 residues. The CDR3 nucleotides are TGTGCCAGCAGCGGCTCCCGGGGGGACCAAGAGACCCAGTACTTC. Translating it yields CASSGSRGDQETQYF.

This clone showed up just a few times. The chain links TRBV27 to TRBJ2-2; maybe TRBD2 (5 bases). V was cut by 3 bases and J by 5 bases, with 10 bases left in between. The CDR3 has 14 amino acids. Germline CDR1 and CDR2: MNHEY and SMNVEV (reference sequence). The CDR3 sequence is CASSFLGDTGELFF. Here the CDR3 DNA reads TGTGCCAGCAGTTTCCTCGGGGATACCGGGGAGCTGTTTTTT.

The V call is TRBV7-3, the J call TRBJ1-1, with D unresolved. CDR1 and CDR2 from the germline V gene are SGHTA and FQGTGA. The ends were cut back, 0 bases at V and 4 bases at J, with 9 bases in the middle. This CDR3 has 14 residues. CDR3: CASSLTSDGTEAFF. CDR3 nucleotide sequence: TGTGCCAGCAGCTTAACGTCTGACGGCACTGAAGCTTTCTTT.

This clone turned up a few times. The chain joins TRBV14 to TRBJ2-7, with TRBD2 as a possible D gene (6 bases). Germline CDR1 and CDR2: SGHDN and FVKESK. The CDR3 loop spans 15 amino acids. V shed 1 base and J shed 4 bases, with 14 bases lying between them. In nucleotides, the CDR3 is TGTGCCAGCAGCCAAGGCGGGACTCTACAGTACGAGCAGTACTTC. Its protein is CASSQGGTLQYEQYF.

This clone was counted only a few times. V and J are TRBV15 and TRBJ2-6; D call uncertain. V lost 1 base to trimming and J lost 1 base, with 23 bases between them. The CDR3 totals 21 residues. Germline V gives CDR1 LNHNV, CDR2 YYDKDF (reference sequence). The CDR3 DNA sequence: TGTGCCACCAGCAGAGCATGGGATCCCCGGAACCAGTTATCTGGGGCCAACGTCCTGACTTTC. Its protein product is CATSRAWDPRNQLSGANVLTF.

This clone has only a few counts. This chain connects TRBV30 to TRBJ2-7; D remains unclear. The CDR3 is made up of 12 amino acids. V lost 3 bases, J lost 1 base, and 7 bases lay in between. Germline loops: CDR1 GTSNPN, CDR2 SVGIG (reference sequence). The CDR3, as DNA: TGTGCCTGGAGGCCAAGTTCCTACGAGCAGTACTTC. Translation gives CAWRPSSYEQYF.

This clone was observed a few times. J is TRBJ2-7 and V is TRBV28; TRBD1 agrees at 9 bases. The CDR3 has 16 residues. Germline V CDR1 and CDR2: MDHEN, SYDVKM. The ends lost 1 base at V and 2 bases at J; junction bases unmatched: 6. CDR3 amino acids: CASSLSLGQGTYEQYF. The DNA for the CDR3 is TGTGCCAGCAGTTTATCGCTGGGACAGGGAACCTACGAGCAGTACTTC.

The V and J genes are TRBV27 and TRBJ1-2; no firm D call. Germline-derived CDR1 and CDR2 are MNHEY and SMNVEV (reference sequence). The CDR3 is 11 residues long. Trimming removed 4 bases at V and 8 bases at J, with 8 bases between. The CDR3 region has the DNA TGTGCCAGCAGTTATGGTGGGGGCTACACCTTC. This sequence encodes CASSYGGGYTF.

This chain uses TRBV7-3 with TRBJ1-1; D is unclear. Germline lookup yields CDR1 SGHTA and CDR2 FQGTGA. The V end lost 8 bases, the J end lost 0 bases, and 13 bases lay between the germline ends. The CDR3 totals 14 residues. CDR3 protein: CASGVRAMNTEAFF. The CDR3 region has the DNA TGTGCCAGCGGGGTGAGGGCGATGAACACTGAAGCTTTCTTT.

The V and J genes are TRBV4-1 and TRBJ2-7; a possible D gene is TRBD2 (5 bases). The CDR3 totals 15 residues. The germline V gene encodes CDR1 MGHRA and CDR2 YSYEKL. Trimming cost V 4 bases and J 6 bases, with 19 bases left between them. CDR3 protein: CASSLSSVGGFEQYF. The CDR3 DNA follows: TGCGCCAGCAGCCTCTCAAGCGTTGGAGGTTTCGAGCAGTACTTC.

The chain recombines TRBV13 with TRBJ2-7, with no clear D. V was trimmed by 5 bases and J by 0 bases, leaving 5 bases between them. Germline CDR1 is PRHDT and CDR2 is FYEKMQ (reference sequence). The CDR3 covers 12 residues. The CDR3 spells CASSVRSYEQYF. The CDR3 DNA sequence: TGTGCCAGCAGCGTGCGCTCCTACGAGCAGTACTTC.

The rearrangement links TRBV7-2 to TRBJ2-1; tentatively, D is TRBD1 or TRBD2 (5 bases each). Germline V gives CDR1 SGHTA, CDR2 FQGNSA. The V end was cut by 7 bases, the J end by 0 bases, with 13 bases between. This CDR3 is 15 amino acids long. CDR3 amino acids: CASTHGDHSYNEQFF. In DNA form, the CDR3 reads TGTGCCAGCACCCACGGGGACCACTCCTACAATGAGCAGTTCTTC.

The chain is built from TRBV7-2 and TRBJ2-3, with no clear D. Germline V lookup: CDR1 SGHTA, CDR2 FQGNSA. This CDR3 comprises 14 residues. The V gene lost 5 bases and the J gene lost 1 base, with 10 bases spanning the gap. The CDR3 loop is CASSPRVGTDTQYF. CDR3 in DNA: TGTGCCAGCAGCCCCCGAGTTGGCACAGATACGCAGTATTTT.

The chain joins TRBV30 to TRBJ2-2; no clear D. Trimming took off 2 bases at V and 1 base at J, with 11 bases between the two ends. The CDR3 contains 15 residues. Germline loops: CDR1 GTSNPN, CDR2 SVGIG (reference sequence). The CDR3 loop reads CAWSTLAGNTGELFF. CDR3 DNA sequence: TGTGCCTGGAGTACGTTGGCAGGGAACACCGGGGAGCTGTTTTTT.

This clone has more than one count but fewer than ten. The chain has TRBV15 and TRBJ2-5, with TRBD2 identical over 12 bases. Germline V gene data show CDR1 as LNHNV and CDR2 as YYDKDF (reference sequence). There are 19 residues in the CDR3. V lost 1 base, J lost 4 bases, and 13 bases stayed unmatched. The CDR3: CATSRGWASGGADGETQYF. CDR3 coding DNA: TGTGCCACCAGCAGAGGGTGGGCTAGCGGGGGGGCGGATGGAGAGACCCAGTACTTC.

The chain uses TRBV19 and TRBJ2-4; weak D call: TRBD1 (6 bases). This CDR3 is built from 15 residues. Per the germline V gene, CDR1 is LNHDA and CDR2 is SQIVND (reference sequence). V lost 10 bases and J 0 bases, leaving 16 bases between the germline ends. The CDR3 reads CATNPWGPAKNIQYF. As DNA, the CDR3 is TGTGCCACCAACCCTTGGGGGCCAGCCAAAAACATTCAGTACTTC.

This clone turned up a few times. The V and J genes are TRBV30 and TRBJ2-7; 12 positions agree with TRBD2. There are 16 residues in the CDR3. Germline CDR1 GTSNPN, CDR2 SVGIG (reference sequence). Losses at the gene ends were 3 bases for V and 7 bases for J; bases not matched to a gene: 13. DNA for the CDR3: TGTGCCTGGAGACCCCTTGGACTAGCGGGACCCGGAGAGCAGTACTTC. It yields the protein CAWRPLGLAGPGEQYF.

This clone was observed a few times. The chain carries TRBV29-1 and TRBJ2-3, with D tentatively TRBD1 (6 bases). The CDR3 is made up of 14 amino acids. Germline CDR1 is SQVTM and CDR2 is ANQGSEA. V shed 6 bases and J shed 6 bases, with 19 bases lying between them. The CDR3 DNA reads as TGCAGCGTGACGCAGGGGTGGATTGGGGATACGCAGTATTTT. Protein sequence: CSVTQGWIGDTQYF.

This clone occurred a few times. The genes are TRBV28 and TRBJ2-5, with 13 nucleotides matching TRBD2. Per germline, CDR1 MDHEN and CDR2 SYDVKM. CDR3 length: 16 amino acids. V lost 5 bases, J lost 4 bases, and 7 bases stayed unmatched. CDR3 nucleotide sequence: TGTGCCAGCAGTCAAACTAGCGGGAGGGCCTTAGAGACCCAGTACTTC. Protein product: CASSQTSGRALETQYF. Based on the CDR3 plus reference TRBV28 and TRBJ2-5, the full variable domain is DVKVTQSSRYLVKRTGEKVFLECVQDMDHENMFWYRQDPGLGLRLIYFSYDVKMKEKGDIPEGYSVSREKKERFSLILESASTNQTSMYLCASSQTSGRALETQYFGPGTRLLVL.

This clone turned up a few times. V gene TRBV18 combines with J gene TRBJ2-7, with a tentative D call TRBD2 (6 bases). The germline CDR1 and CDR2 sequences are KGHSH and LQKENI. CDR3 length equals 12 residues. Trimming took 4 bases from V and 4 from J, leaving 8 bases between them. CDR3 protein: CASSRDFYEQYF. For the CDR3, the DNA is TGTGCCAGCTCACGGGACTTTTACGAGCAGTACTTC. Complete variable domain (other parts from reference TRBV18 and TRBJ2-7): NAGVMQNPRHLVRRRGQEARLRCSPMKGHSHVYWYRQLPEEGLKFMVYLQKENIIDESGMPKERFSAEFPKEGPSILRIQQVVRGDSAAYFCASSRDFYEQYFGPGTRLTVT.

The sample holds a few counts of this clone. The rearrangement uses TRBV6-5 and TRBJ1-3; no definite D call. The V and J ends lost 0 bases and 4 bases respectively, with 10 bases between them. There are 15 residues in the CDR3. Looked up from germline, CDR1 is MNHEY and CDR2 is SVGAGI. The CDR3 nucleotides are TGTGCCAGCAGTTACTCGAGGCGGTACGGAAACACCATATATTTT. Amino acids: CASSYSRRYGNTIYF.

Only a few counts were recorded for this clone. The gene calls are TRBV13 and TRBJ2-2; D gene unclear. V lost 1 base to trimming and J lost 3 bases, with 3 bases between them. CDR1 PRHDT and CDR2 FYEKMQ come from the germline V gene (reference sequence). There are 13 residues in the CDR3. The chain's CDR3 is CASSLVDTGELFF. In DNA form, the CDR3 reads TGTGCCAGCAGCTTAGTCGACACCGGGGAGCTGTTTTTT. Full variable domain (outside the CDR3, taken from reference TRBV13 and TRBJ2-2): AAGVIQSPRHLIKEKRETATLKCYPIPRHDTVYWYQQGPGQDPQFLISFYEKMQSDKGSIPDRFSAQQFSDYHSELNMSSLELGDSALYFCASSLVDTGELFFGEGSRLTVL.

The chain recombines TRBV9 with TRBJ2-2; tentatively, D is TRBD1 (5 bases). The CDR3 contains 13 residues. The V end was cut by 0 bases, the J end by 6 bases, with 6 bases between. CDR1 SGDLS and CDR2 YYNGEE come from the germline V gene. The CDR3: CASSVAGPGELFF. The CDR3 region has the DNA TGTGCCAGCAGCGTAGCAGGGCCCGGGGAGCTGTTTTTT.

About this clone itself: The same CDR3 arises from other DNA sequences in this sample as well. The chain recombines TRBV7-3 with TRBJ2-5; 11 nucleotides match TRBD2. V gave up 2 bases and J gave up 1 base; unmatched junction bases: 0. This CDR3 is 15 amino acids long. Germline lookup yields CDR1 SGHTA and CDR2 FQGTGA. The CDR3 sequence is CASSLGLAGQETQYF. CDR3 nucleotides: TGTGCCAGCAGCTTAGGACTAGCGGGCCAAGAGACCCAGTACTTC.

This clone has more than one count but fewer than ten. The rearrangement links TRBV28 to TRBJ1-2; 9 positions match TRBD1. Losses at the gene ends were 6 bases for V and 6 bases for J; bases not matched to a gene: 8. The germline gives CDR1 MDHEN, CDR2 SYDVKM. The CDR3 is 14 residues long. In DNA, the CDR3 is TGTGCCAGCAGCTCGGGACAGGGTAGTCATGGCTACACCTTC. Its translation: CASSSGQGSHGYTF.

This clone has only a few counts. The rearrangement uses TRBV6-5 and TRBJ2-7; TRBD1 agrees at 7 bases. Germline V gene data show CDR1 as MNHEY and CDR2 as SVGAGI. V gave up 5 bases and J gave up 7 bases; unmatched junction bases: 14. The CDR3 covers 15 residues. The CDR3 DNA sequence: TGTGCCAGCAGTATTCGAGGACAGGAGCCTTTTGAGCAGTACTTC. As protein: CASSIRGQEPFEQYF.

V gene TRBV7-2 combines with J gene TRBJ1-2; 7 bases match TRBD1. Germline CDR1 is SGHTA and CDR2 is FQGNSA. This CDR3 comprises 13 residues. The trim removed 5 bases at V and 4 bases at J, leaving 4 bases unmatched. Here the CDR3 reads CASSLGTAYGYTF. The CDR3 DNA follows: TGTGCCAGCAGCCTAGGGACAGCCTATGGCTACACCTTC.

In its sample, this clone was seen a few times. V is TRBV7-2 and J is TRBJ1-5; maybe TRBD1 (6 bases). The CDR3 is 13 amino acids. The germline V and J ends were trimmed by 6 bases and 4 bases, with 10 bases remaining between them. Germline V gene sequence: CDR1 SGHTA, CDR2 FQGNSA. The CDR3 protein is CASRGQGNQPQHF. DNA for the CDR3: TGTGCCAGCAGAGGGCAGGGGAATCAGCCCCAGCATTTT.